The present entry profiles one T cell receptor (beta chain) with its context. There are 14 residues in the CDR3. Trimming left V 5 bases short and J 5 bases short, with 15 bases between. Germline CDR1 SGHVS, CDR2 FQNEAQ. Profiling relied on immunoSEQ multiplex PCR, and the TCRdb table lists in-frame clones only, not all of them. This table has 300,000 to 400,000 clones, about 88% appearing once. This entry belongs to a study of blood T cell repertoires in COVID-19. The chain has TRBV7-8 and TRBJ1-2, with D possibly TRBD1 on 5 matching bases. Sequencing was done on a sample of peripheral blood. The clonotype was recovered from a woman aged 65 to 85 with COVID-19, enrolled during active disease. The CDR3: CASSEFRAQYGYTF. The CDR3 region has the DNA TGTGCCAGCAGCGAATTCAGGGCACAATATGGCTACACCTTC.